This TCR beta chain is drawn from a study of Ad26.COV2.S vaccination and SARS-CoV-2 variants (dated by TCRdb to about 2021). About the full investigation: Donors in the vaccine arm were drawn from COV1001, a phase I-IIa trial of Ad26.COV2.S in healthy adults that was multicentre, randomized, double-blind and placebo-controlled. Ad26.COV2.S was administered intramuscularly at 5 x 10^10 or 1 x 10^11 viral particles, either as a single shot or as two shots given 56 days apart. The specificity and breadth of SARS-CoV-2-reactive T cell receptors after Ad26.COV2.S vaccination were assessed by TCRbeta repertoire sequencing. A total of approximately 32 samples were included in the TCR-sequenced set, comprising around 19 Ad26.COV2.S vaccine recipients, 5 placebo recipients and 8 SARS-CoV-2 convalescent individuals. Trial participants were randomized into five groups of five, in which low-dose or high-dose Ad26.COV2.S was given once or twice, or placebo was given on both occasions. Investigators did not know the trial group allocation while performing experiments and assessing outcomes. General conclusions and limits of the study: Comparable non-spike TCR breadth was observed between vaccine and placebo recipients, consistent with only spike being contained in the vaccine. After vaccination, spike-specific CD8+ and CD4+ T cell responses were reported to show substantial breadth. Comparing responses between vaccine doses or regimens was not something the study was powered to do. The authors noted that the TCR breadth and depth analyses may have underestimated total T cell responses. Spike-specific TCR breadth was higher in Ad26.COV2.S recipients than in placebo recipients (P = 0.0014).

Interpreted using the paper, the treatment or condition label stands for: about 20 received Ad26.COV2.S at low or high dose, single or two shots; several received placebo; per-sample allocation not given. For vaccine and placebo recipients, repertoires were sequenced using samples collected on day 63 after the first injection. Between 29 July and 7 August 2020, Cohort 1b enrolled some 25 adults aged 18-55 years at one site in Boston, USA. As a vaccine, Ad26.COV2.S was a replication-incompetent adenovirus type 26 vector that expressed a prefusion-stabilized SARS-CoV-2 spike protein derived from the original Wuhan strain. The immunoSEQ Assay was used to sequence TCRbeta CDR3 regions. After extraction, genomic DNA underwent amplification by bias-controlled multiplex PCR, followed by high-throughput sequencing. The original methods were these. Collapsing and filtering of sequences were performed to quantify the absolute abundance of each unique TCRbeta CDR3 region. T cell fraction was estimated by normalizing TCRbeta template counts to usable DNA, with usable DNA measured through amplification of reference genes found in all nucleated cells. Repertoire TCRs were annotated as SARS-CoV-2-specific by exact matching of V gene, CDR3 amino acid sequence and J gene to a known reactive TCR set. The reference SARS-CoV-2 TCR set was obtained from MIRA and was filtered for enrichment in COVID-19-positive ImmuneCODE repertoires, whereby public or cross-reactive TCRs were removed. Using the MIRA antigens, annotated TCRs were further analysed by specific ORF or by position within an ORF. Breadth was defined as annotated unique rearrangements over total unique productive rearrangements; depth was the summed frequency of those rearrangements. Group comparisons of TCR breadth used two-sided Wilcoxon rank-sum tests. The table was pulled from immuneACCESS by TCRdb, which kept in-frame rearrangements only. Such tables lose some clones; where checked, under half of the loss comes from unresolved V genes, and the rest has no known cause. The V and J calls and clone size are taken from that table; D and trimming were inferred from the DNA. Present in this sample are over 400,000 clones, about nine tenths of which were seen just once. Jointly, the top ten make up more than 1.5% of the sample.

To note about this clone: What this receptor recognizes is not known. Nothing much larger sits one base from this clone, and base qualities are not available.

CDR3 length: 14 amino acids, cysteine to phenylalanine. Only CDR3 DNA remains: 42 bases, in frame from the first base. V is reduced by 7 bases and J by 6 bases, leaving a spacing of 15 bases between them. The germline V gene (reference sequence) supplies CDR1 LNHDA and CDR2 SQIVND. This TCR came from a person aged 18-65 years who received the Ad26.COV2.S COVID-19 vaccine or a placebo. This chain is built from TRBV19 and TRBJ2-2, with TRBD1 tentatively as D gene (6 bases match). Material: peripheral blood, obtained in a trial of Ad26.COV2.S vaccine versus placebo. The CDR3 reads as follows: CASTPWPGAGELFF. The sequenced DNA is TGTGCCAGTACCCCATGGCCAGGGGCCGGGGAGCTGTTTTTT.